A single sample gave rise to the 26 T cell receptor beta chains below, sequenced in a study of tumor-infiltrating lymphocytes in localized non-small cell lung cancer. Method: immunoSEQ multiplex PCR; TCRdb's copy keeps in-frame clones and lacks some. The sample shows some 7,800 clones, 77% of them seen only once. Sequences were obtained from lung tumor tissue. The receptors here all came from a human donor with non-small cell lung cancer.

The V gene is TRBV11-2, the J gene TRBJ2-7; 11 nucleotides agree with TRBD1. Germline-derived CDR1 and CDR2 are SGHAT and FQNNGV. J lost 6 bases, V lost 1 base, and 5 bases had no gene match. The CDR3 contains 15 residues. CDR3 coding DNA: TGTGCCAGCAGCTTAGGGACAGGGGGCTTGGGCGAGCAGTACTTC. It codes for CASSLGTGGLGEQYF.

The chain employs TRBV11-3 and TRBJ2-1; the D is unclear. Germline V gene lookup returns CDR1 SGHNT and CDR2 YENEEA. V was cut by 1 base and J by 9 bases, with 10 bases left in between. This CDR3 comprises 13 residues. CDR3 amino acids: CASSLVGPGEQFF. CDR3 DNA sequence: TGTGCCAGCAGCTTAGTGGGTCCGGGTGAGCAGTTCTTC. The whole variable domain, filled in from reference TRBV11-3 and TRBJ2-1, reads EAGVVQSPRYKIIEKKQPVAFWCNPISGHNTLYWYLQNLGQGPELLIRYENEEAVDDSQLPKDRFSAERLKGVDSTLKIQPAELGDSAVYLCASSLVGPGEQFFGPGTRLTVL.

This clone was detected a few times. One end of the junction does not line up with germline, which may come from a read error. The chain has TRBV28 and TRBJ1-4; D uncertain. This CDR3 contains 12 residues. Germline loops: CDR1 MDHEN, CDR2 SYDVKM. The CDR3 sequence is CASNLLSRNGFF. The DNA of the CDR3 is TGTGCCAGCAATTTACTGTCCCGAAACGGGTTTTTT.

This clone appeared a few times. The gene calls are TRBV30 and TRBJ1-2; D is perhaps TRBD1 (6 bases). Germline loops: CDR1 GTSNPN, CDR2 SVGIG (reference sequence). V lost 5 bases, J lost 13 bases, and 20 bases lay in between. The CDR3 is 12 residues long. The CDR3: CAWSAGGALGTF. The CDR3 DNA reads TGTGCCTGGTCCGCGGGGGGCGCTTTGGGCACCTTC. Full variable domain (missing parts from reference TRBV30 and TRBJ1-2): SQTIHQWPATLVQPVGSPLSLECTVEGTSNPNLYWYRQAAGRGLQLLFYSVGIGQISSEVPQNLSASRPQDRQFILSSKKLLLSDSGFYLCAWSAGGALGTFGSGTRLTVV.

The V gene is TRBV15, the J gene TRBJ2-4; 9 nucleotides match TRBD1. The CDR3 runs 17 residues. Trimming at V came to 1 base and at J to 0 bases, leaving 4 bases not matched to a gene. Germline CDR1 and CDR2: LNHNV and YYDKDF (reference sequence). The CDR3 DNA follows: TGTGCCACCAGCAGAGGACCGGGACAGGGAGCCAAAAACATTCAGTACTTC. Translated: CATSRGPGQGAKNIQYF.

V is TRBV5-1 and J is TRBJ1-5; TRBD1 is a possible D gene (6 bases). V shed 0 bases and J shed 4 bases, with 14 bases lying between them. The length of the CDR3 is 16 residues. Germline V gene lookup returns CDR1 SGHRS and CDR2 YFSETQ. The CDR3 loop is CASSLGPDSHNQPQHF. CDR3 coding DNA: TGCGCCAGCAGCTTGGGCCCGGACAGCCATAATCAGCCCCAGCATTTT. Full variable domain (remainder filled in from reference TRBV5-1 and TRBJ1-5): KAGVTQTPRYLIKTRGQQVTLSCSPISGHRSVSWYQQTPGQGLQFLFEYFSETQRNKGNFPGRFSGRQFSNSRSEMNVSTLELGDSALYLCASSLGPDSHNQPQHFGDGTRLSIL.

The CDR3 DNA reads as TGTGCCAGCAGCTTAGTAGCCGCCCAGGAAGAAGCTTTCTTT. Translated: CASSLVAAQEEAFF. The chain combines TRBV7-2 with TRBJ1-1; D remains ambiguous. V was trimmed by 1 base and J by 8 bases, leaving 14 bases between them. The CDR3 is made up of 14 amino acids. CDR1 SGHTA and CDR2 FQGNSA come from the germline V gene.

This chain connects TRBV5-6 to TRBJ2-7, with unresolved D. V was pared by 2 bases and J by 3 bases, with 15 bases between. The CDR3 covers 15 residues. Germline loops: CDR1 SGHDT, CDR2 YYEEEE. For the CDR3, the DNA is TGTGCCAGCAGCTTATTTACACAGATTAACTACGAGCAGTACTTC. It encodes CASSLFTQINYEQYF.

This chain connects TRBV5-1 to TRBJ2-3, with a possible D match to TRBD2 (6 bases). Trimming took 1 base from V and 4 from J, leaving 28 bases between them. CDR3 size: 20 residues. Germline assignment: CDR1 SGHRS and CDR2 YFSETQ. The CDR3 bases are TGCGCCAGCAGCTTGTTGGCCGGGAGCCATCCCCTCTTTATAGCAGATACGCAGTATTTT. Translating it yields CASSLLAGSHPLFIADTQYF.

The J gene is TRBJ2-7, the V gene TRBV13; D unclear. With 5 bases removed from V and 4 bases from J, the gap between germline ends came to 9 bases. Germline assignment: CDR1 PRHDT and CDR2 FYEKMQ (reference sequence). The CDR3 loop spans 12 amino acids. CDR3 sequence reads: CASSLTGYEQYF. In DNA, the CDR3 is TGTGCCAGCAGCCTCACTGGGTACGAGCAGTACTTC.

The V gene is TRBV7-2, the J gene TRBJ1-1, with a possible D match to TRBD1 (5 bases). The CDR3 spans 14 residues. The germline CDR1 and CDR2 sequences are SGHTA and FQGNSA. V was cut by 5 bases and J by 5 bases, with 15 bases left in between. The CDR3 loop reads CASSAKRGETEAFF. The CDR3 nucleotides read TGTGCCAGCAGCGCCAAACGGGGGGAAACTGAAGCTTTCTTT.

DNA for the CDR3: TGTGCCAGCAGCTTGCCAGGGTCAGGGTATGGCTACACCTTC. This translates into CASSLPGSGYGYTF. The genes are TRBV5-8 and TRBJ1-2; maybe TRBD1 (5 bases). Per the germline V gene, CDR1 is SGHTS and CDR2 is YDEGEE. The length of the CDR3 is 14 residues. Trimming removed 1 base from V and 5 bases from J, with 12 bases in between.

J is TRBJ1-2 and V is TRBV5-1; possible D gene TRBD1, 5 bases. The ends were cut back, 2 bases at V and 0 bases at J, with 8 bases in the middle. The CDR3 is made up of 14 amino acids. Germline-derived CDR1 and CDR2 are SGHRS and YFSETQ. CDR3 in amino acids: CASSFGGANYGYTF. CDR3 in DNA: TGCGCCAGCAGCTTCGGGGGGGCTAACTATGGCTACACCTTC.

This chain joins TRBV7-8 and TRBJ2-1; 9 positions match TRBD1. V dropped 5 bases and J dropped 7; count of bases not matched to a gene: 3. The length of the CDR3 is 13 residues. CDR1 and CDR2 from the germline V gene are SGHVS and FQNEAQ. CDR3 sequence reads: CASSADRGNEQFF. Here the CDR3 DNA reads TGTGCCAGCAGCGCCGACAGGGGGAATGAGCAGTTCTTC. Supplemented by reference TRBV7-8 and TRBJ2-1, the full variable domain reads GAGVSQSPRYKVAKRGQDVALRCDPISGHVSLFWYQQALGQGPEFLTYFQNEAQLDKSGLPSDRFFAERPEGSVSTLKIQRTQQEDSAVYLCASSADRGNEQFFGPGTRLTVL.

The rearrangement links TRBV18 to TRBJ1-4; possibly TRBD1 for D (5 bases). This CDR3 is built from 16 residues. Germline V lookup: CDR1 KGHSH, CDR2 LQKENI. Trimming took 5 bases from V and 8 from J, leaving 21 bases between them. In nucleotides, the CDR3 is TGTGCCAGCTCAAGAATACCGGGACTAGCTGGCGAAAAACTGTTTTTT. Translating gives CASSRIPGLAGEKLFF.

CDR3 DNA: TGTGCCAGCAGTAACCGACTAGCGGGAGGACTTAAAAGGGATACGCAGTATTTT. As protein: CASSNRLAGGLKRDTQYF. The gene calls are TRBV9 and TRBJ2-3; 13 nucleotides agree with TRBD2. This CDR3 has 18 residues. Germline V gene data show CDR1 as SGDLS and CDR2 as YYNGEE. V gave up 5 bases and J gave up 6 bases; unmatched junction bases: 15.

The gene calls are TRBV6-6 and TRBJ1-5; D ambiguous. Germline CDR1 reads MNHNY; CDR2 reads SVGAGI (reference sequence). With 2 bases removed from V and 6 bases from J, the gap between germline ends came to 8 bases. The CDR3 has 13 residues. CDR3 nucleotides: TGTGCCAGCAGTTACGCAGAAAGTCAGCCCCAGCATTTT. Translation gives CASSYAESQPQHF.

This clone turned up a few times. V is TRBV5-1 and J is TRBJ2-7; the D gene is possibly TRBD1 (6 bases). Trimming took off 4 bases at V and 2 bases at J, with 13 bases between the two ends. In germline, CDR1 is SGHRS, CDR2 YFSETQ. There are 14 residues in the CDR3. The CDR3 here is CASSERTDTYEQYF. The CDR3 coding sequence is TGCGCCAGCAGCGAAAGGACAGATACCTACGAGCAGTACTTC.

This clone was found once. The chain combines TRBV6-6 with TRBJ1-1; a possible D gene is TRBD1 (6 bases). Germline V gene lookup returns CDR1 MNHNY and CDR2 SVGAGI (reference sequence). V lost 4 bases, J lost 5 bases, and 17 bases lay in between. The CDR3 consists of 15 residues. The CDR3 protein is CASSFGRGGGTEAFF. The CDR3 bases are TGTGCCAGCAGTTTTGGACGGGGGGGCGGAACTGAAGCTTTCTTT.

This chain links TRBV25-1 with TRBJ2-7, with 7 bases matching TRBD2. This CDR3 has 11 residues. V dropped 8 bases and J dropped 9; count of bases not matched to a gene: 7. CDR1 and CDR2 from the germline V gene are MGHDK and SYGVNS. Here the CDR3 DNA reads TGTGCCAGCGGGAGGGGCCAGTCGCAGTACTTC. As protein: CASGRGQSQYF.

The genes are TRBV5-8 and TRBJ2-1; D uncertain. The CDR3 is made up of 13 amino acids. Trimming left V 5 bases short and J 5 bases short, with 11 bases between. The germline V gene has CDR1 SGHTS and CDR2 YDEGEE. The CDR3: CASRTSWNNEQFF. Written as DNA, the CDR3 is TGTGCCAGCAGGACCTCTTGGAACAATGAGCAGTTCTTC.

The chain carries TRBV5-1 and TRBJ2-6; TRBD1 might be the D (6 bases). The CDR3 length is 15 residues. The ends were cut back, 4 bases at V and 2 bases at J, with 10 bases in the middle. CDR1 and CDR2 (germline): SGHRS, YFSETQ. This CDR3 is CASSVQGAGANVLTF. The CDR3 DNA follows: TGCGCCAGCAGCGTACAGGGTGCTGGGGCCAACGTCCTGACTTTC. The whole variable domain, filled in from reference TRBV5-1 and TRBJ2-6, reads KAGVTQTPRYLIKTRGQQVTLSCSPISGHRSVSWYQQTPGQGLQFLFEYFSETQRNKGNFPGRFSGRQFSNSRSEMNVSTLELGDSALYLCASSVQGAGANVLTFGAGSRLTVL.

V usage is TRBV6-6 and J usage is TRBJ2-1, with D perhaps matching TRBD2 (5 bases). Trimming shortened V by 4 bases and J by 4 bases, and 14 bases separated the two germline ends. The CDR3 contains 15 residues. The germline V gene encodes CDR1 MNHNY and CDR2 SVGAGI (reference sequence). CDR3 residues: CASSSHSDFYNEQFF. The DNA of the CDR3 is TGTGCCAGCAGTTCCCACTCGGACTTTTACAATGAGCAGTTCTTC.

CDR3: CASSKDRGADTQYF. The CDR3 bases are TGCGCCAGCAGCAAGGACAGGGGCGCGGATACGCAGTATTTT. The J gene is TRBJ2-3, the V gene TRBV5-1; 9 bases match TRBD1. The CDR3 runs to 14 residues. Germline V gene sequence: CDR1 SGHRS, CDR2 YFSETQ. V was pared by 4 bases and J by 6 bases, with 6 bases of the junction left unmatched.

For the CDR3, the DNA is TGCGCCAGCAGCGTATGGACTAGCGGGAGTATGTCCTACGAGCAGTACTTC. Protein sequence: CASSVWTSGSMSYEQYF. V and J are TRBV5-1 and TRBJ2-7; 13 nucleotides line up with TRBD2. This CDR3 is built from 17 residues. CDR1 and CDR2 (germline): SGHRS, YFSETQ. V gave up 4 bases and J gave up 1 base; unmatched junction bases: 8.

The chain recombines TRBV7-9 with TRBJ1-3; 8 bases match TRBD1. CDR3 size: 15 residues. Looked up from germline, CDR1 is SEHNR and CDR2 is FQNEAQ (reference sequence). After removal of 6 bases from V and 4 bases from J, the junction contained 8 bases not matched to a gene. CDR3 DNA: TGTGCCAGCAGTGTGGACAGGGAACGGGGAAACACCATATATTTT. This encodes CASSVDRERGNTIYF.